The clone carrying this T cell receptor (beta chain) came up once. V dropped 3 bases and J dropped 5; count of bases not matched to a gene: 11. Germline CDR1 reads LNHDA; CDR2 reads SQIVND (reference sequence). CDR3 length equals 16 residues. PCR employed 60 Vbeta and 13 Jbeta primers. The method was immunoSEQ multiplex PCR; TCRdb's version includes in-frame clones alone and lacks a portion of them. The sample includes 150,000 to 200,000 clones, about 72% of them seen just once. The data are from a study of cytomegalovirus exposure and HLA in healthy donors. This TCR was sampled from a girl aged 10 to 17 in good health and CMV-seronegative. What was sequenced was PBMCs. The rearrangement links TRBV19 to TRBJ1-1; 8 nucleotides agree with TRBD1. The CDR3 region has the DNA TGTGCCAGTAGTATCAGAGGCGGACAGGGTGCGACTGAAGCTTTCTTT. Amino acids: CASSIRGGQGATEAFF.